This T cell receptor beta chain was recorded in a study of cytomegalovirus exposure and HLA in healthy donors. J gave up 8 bases and V 1 base, and 8 bases lay outside the gene matches. The germline gives CDR1 MNHNY, CDR2 SVGAGI (reference sequence). There are 15 residues in the CDR3. Concerning this clone itself: Its antigen is not identified.

Study observations and caveats: Specificity for CMV antigens was confirmed in vitro for three of the CMV-associated chains. Productive rates of about 87% or about 30% were seen for most TCR beta V segments in an earlier analysis.

Primers: 60 Vbeta forward and 13 Jbeta reverse. The data were produced by immunoSEQ multiplex PCR, yet TCRdb's version contains in-frame clones alone and is incomplete. The sample lists fewer than 200,000 clones, 75% to 85% occurring once. Sequencing input: PBMCs. The receptor was derived from a female donor in good health and CMV-seronegative. The chain employs TRBV6-6 and TRBJ1-2; 9 bases are a match to TRBD1. This CDR3 reads CASSYFGQGMDGYTF. In DNA form, the CDR3 reads TGTGCCAGCAGTTACTTTGGACAGGGGATGGACGGCTACACCTTC.